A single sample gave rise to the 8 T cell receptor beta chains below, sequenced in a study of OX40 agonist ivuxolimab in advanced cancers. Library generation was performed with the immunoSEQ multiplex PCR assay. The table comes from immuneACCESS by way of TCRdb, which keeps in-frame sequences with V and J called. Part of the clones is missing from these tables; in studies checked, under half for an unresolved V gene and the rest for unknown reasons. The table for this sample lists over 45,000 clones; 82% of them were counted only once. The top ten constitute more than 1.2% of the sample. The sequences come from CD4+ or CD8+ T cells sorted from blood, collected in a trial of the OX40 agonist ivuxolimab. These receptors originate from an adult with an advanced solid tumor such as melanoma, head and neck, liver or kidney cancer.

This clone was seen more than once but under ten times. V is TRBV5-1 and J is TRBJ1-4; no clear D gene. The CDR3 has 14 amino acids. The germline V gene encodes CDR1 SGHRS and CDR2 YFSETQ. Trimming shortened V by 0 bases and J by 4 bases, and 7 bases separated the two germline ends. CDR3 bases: TGCGCCAGCAGCTTGGGCAGAAATAATGAAAAACTGTTTTTT. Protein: CASSLGRNNEKLFF. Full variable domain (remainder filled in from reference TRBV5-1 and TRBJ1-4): KAGVTQTPRYLIKTRGQQVTLSCSPISGHRSVSWYQQTPGQGLQFLFEYFSETQRNKGNFPGRFSGRQFSNSRSEMNVSTLELGDSALYLCASSLGRNNEKLFFGSGTQLSVL.

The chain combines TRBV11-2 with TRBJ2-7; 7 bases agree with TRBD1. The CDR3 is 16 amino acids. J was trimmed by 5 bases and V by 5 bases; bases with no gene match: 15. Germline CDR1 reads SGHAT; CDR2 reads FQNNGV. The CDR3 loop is CASSLHPLRTGHEQYF. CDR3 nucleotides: TGTGCCAGCAGCCTACACCCACTCCGGACAGGTCACGAGCAGTACTTC.

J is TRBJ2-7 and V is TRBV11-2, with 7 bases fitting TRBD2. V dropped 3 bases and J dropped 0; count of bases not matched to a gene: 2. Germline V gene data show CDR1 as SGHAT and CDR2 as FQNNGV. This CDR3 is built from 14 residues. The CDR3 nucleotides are TGTGCCAGCAGCTTTCAGCGGGACTCCTACGAGCAGTACTTC. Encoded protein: CASSFQRDSYEQYF.

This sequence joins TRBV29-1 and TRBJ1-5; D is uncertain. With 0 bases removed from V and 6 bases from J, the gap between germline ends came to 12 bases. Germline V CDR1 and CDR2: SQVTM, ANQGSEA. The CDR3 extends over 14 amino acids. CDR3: CSVEDLREIQPQHF. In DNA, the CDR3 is TGCAGCGTTGAAGATCTTCGAGAGATTCAGCCCCAGCATTTT.

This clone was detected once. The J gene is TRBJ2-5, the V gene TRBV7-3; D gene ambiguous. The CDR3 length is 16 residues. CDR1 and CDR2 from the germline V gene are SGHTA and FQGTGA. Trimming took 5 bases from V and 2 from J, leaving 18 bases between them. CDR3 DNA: TGTGCCAGCAGCCCGAACGGTGGGCAGACTCAAGAGACCCAGTACTTC. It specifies CASSPNGGQTQETQYF. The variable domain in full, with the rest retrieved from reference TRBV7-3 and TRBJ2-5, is GAGVSQTPSNKVTEKGKYVELRCDPISGHTALYWYRQSLGQGPEFLIYFQGTGAADDSGLPNDRFFAVRPEGSVSTLKIQRTERGDSAVYLCASSPNGGQTQETQYFGPGTRLLVL.

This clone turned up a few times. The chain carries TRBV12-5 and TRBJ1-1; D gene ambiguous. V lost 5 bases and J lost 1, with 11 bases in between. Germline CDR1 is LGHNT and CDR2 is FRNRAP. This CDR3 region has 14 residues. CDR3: CASGNSGTNTEAFF. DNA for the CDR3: TGTGCTAGTGGTAATTCCGGCACGAACACTGAAGCTTTCTTT.

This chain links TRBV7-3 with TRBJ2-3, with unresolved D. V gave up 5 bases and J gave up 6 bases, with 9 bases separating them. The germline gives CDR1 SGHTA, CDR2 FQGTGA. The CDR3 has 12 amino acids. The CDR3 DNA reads TGTGCCAGCAGCGTATCCCCTGATACGCAGTATTTT. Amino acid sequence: CASSVSPDTQYF.

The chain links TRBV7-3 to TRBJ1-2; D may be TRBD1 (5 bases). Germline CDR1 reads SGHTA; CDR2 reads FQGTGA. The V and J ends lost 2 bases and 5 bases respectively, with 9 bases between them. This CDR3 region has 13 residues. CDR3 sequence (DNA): TGTGCCAGCAGCTTAGGGGGAGGTTATGGCTACACCTTC. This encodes CASSLGGGYGYTF.